One sample yielded the 20 T cell receptor beta chains listed below, sequenced in a study of cytomegalovirus exposure and HLA in healthy donors. It was with 60 Vbeta and 13 Jbeta primers that the PCR ran. This table comes from immunoSEQ multiplex PCR, and its TCRdb copy is limited to in-frame clones, with some not included. This sample carries over 150,000 clones, 80% of them seen once, and the ten largest clones take around 1.3%. The source material was PBMCs. These receptors all come from a woman aged 45-65 years in good health and CMV-seronegative.

This clone appeared a single time. This chain links TRBV9 with TRBJ2-1, with 7 bases identical to TRBD2. The trim removed 4 bases at V and 11 bases at J, leaving 9 bases unmatched. CDR1 SGDLS and CDR2 YYNGEE come from the germline V gene. The CDR3 length is 13 residues. The CDR3 region has the DNA TGTGCCAGCAGCCCGGGAGGATCTCAAAAGCAGTTCTTC. Translating gives CASSPGGSQKQFF.

This clone was observed once. The chain combines TRBV4-2 with TRBJ1-6, with D perhaps TRBD1 (6 bases). Trimming pared 0 bases from V and 10 bases from J, leaving 13 bases between. This CDR3 spans 15 amino acids. Germline V lookup: CDR1 LGHNA, CDR2 YNFKEQ. CDR3 protein: CASSQEGGLRSPLHF. The CDR3 nucleotides are TGTGCCAGCAGCCAAGAAGGGGGTCTGCGGTCACCCCTCCACTTT.

CDR3 amino acids: CASSTRGETQYF. The CDR3 DNA follows: TGTGCCAGCAGCACCAGGGGGGAGACCCAGTACTTC. The V call is TRBV7-9, the J call TRBJ2-5; 7 nucleotides match TRBD1. This CDR3 is 12 amino acids long. Germline CDR1 is SEHNR and CDR2 is FQNEAQ (reference sequence). Trimming took 5 bases from V and 5 from J; bases not matched to a gene: 2.

This rearrangement joins TRBV5-1 to TRBJ2-5; 7 bases agree with TRBD1. This CDR3 is 15 amino acids long. CDR1 SGHRS and CDR2 YFSETQ come from the germline V gene. Unmatched junction bases numbered 10, after V lost 7 bases and J lost 1 base. The CDR3 DNA follows: TGCGCCAGCGGGTGGGGACAGATTATCCAAGAGACCCAGTACTTC. Translating it yields CASGWGQIIQETQYF.

This chain uses TRBV11-2 with TRBJ2-3, with TRBD1 identical over 8 bases. The germline CDR1 and CDR2 sequences are SGHAT and FQNNGV. V gave up 5 bases and J gave up 3 bases; unmatched junction bases: 4. CDR3 length: 14 residues. The CDR3 region is CASSVTGGTDTQYF. CDR3 in DNA: TGTGCCAGCAGCGTTACAGGGGGTACAGATACGCAGTATTTT.

This clone was seen more than once but under ten times. The rearrangement uses TRBV30 and TRBJ2-1; 8 nucleotides align to TRBD2. The V gene end was trimmed by 4 bases and the J gene end by 1 base; junction bases not matched to a gene: 12. The CDR3 consists of 17 residues. CDR1 is GTSNPN, CDR2 SVGIG, per germline (reference sequence). The DNA for the CDR3 is TGTGCCTGGATCCCCCGGAGGGTAGCGGGATCCTACAATGAGCAGTTCTTC. This codes for CAWIPRRVAGSYNEQFF.

In its sample, this clone was seen a few times. The chain uses TRBV11-2 and TRBJ2-1, with D possibly matching TRBD2 (6 bases). Trimming shortened V by 5 bases and J by 1 base, and 12 bases separated the two germline ends. The CDR3 sequence is 15 residues long. Germline V CDR1 and CDR2: SGHAT, FQNNGV. The CDR3 loop reads CASSPLAGSYNEQFF. The CDR3 region has the DNA TGTGCCAGCAGCCCCCTGGCGGGATCCTACAATGAGCAGTTCTTC.

This chain connects TRBV25-1 to TRBJ1-2, with D possibly being TRBD1 (5 bases). Looked up from germline, CDR1 is MGHDK and CDR2 is SYGVNS. V was clipped by 7 bases and J by 2 bases, with 11 bases between them. The CDR3 is 13 residues long. The CDR3 nucleotides are TGTGCCAGCAACACGGGGGGGAACTATGGCTACACCTTC. Translation: CASNTGGNYGYTF.

In nucleotides, the CDR3 is TGTGCCAGCAGTTTATCGAGGGATGAGCAGTTCTTC. Translated: CASSLSRDEQFF. The rearrangement joins TRBV28 to TRBJ2-1; TRBD2 might be the D (5 bases). Germline assignment: CDR1 MDHEN and CDR2 SYDVKM. The V end lost 1 base, the J end lost 8 bases, and 6 bases lay between the germline ends. This CDR3 contains 12 residues. The full variable domain, in which reference TRBV28 and TRBJ2-1 provide the parts outside the CDR3, is DVKVTQSSRYLVKRTGEKVFLECVQDMDHENMFWYRQDPGLGLRLIYFSYDVKMKEKGDIPEGYSVSREKKERFSLILESASTNQTSMYLCASSLSRDEQFFGPGTRLTVL.

The chain couples TRBV27 to TRBJ1-2; 8 bases agree with TRBD1. The CDR3 has 14 residues. The germline gives CDR1 MNHEY, CDR2 SMNVEV (reference sequence). The V and J ends lost 4 bases and 7 bases, in that order; junction bases with no gene match: 8. The CDR3 region has the DNA TGTGCCAGCAGTTCCGCGGACAGGGTAGGTGGCTACACCTTC. Its protein is CASSSADRVGGYTF.

The chain links TRBV6-5 to TRBJ1-4; D not certain. Trimming stripped 2 bases from V and 8 bases from J, with 15 bases between. Germline CDR1 is MNHEY and CDR2 is SVGAGI. The CDR3 totals 15 residues. In DNA, the CDR3 is TGTGCCAGCAGTTACGCGGGTACGAGGAAGGAAAAACTGTTTTTT. Amino acids: CASSYAGTRKEKLFF.

This clone appeared a single time. CDR3 protein: CASSEHTGTGGNEQFF. The CDR3 DNA reads TGTGCCAGTAGTGAACATACCGGGACAGGTGGTAATGAGCAGTTCTTC. The J gene is TRBJ2-1, the V gene TRBV19; 8 bases map to TRBD1. Germline V gives CDR1 LNHDA, CDR2 SQIVND (reference sequence). This CDR3 is 16 amino acids long. V was clipped by 5 bases and J by 7 bases; unmatched bases: 13. Full variable domain (outside the CDR3, taken from reference TRBV19 and TRBJ2-1): DGGITQSPKYLFRKEGQNVTLSCEQNLNHDAMYWYRQDPGQGLRLIYYSQIVNDFQKGDIAEGYSVSREKKESFPLTVTSAQKNPTAFYLCASSEHTGTGGNEQFFGPGTRLTVL.

The chain employs TRBV2 and TRBJ1-5; possible D gene TRBD1, 5 bases. Germline lookup yields CDR1 SNHLY and CDR2 FYNNEI. V dropped 6 bases and J dropped 1 base, with 10 bases sitting between them. This CDR3 spans 14 amino acids. CDR3 sequence (DNA): TGTGCCAGCAGCTCAGGGATGAGCAATCAGCCCCAGCATTTT. Encoded protein: CASSSGMSNQPQHF.

V is TRBV15 and J is TRBJ2-1; tentatively, D is TRBD2 (7 bases). Germline lookup yields CDR1 LNHNV and CDR2 YYDKDF (reference sequence). The CDR3 contains 17 residues. V shed 3 bases and J shed 0 bases, with 15 bases lying between them. The CDR3 reads CATSRGPGGDSYNEQFF. In DNA, the CDR3 is TGTGCCACCAGCAGGGGACCGGGGGGCGACTCCTACAATGAGCAGTTCTTC.

This clone occurred a few times. The V call is TRBV19, the J call TRBJ2-7; 7 bases map to TRBD2. Trimming at V came to 5 bases and at J to 7 bases, leaving 17 bases not matched to a gene. This CDR3 comprises 16 residues. The germline V gene has CDR1 LNHDA and CDR2 SQIVND (reference sequence). CDR3 protein: CASSSPPGTTYREQYF. In DNA form, the CDR3 reads TGTGCCAGTAGTTCCCCCCCAGGGACTACCTATCGGGAGCAGTACTTC.

This chain joins TRBV18 and TRBJ1-1; 9 bases map to TRBD1. The CDR3 is 16 residues long. The J segment lost 1 base and the V segment lost 3 bases, leaving 6 bases of the junction unmatched. Germline V gene data show CDR1 as KGHSH and CDR2 as LQKENI. The CDR3 region is CASSPLRTGANTEAFF. CDR3 nucleotides: TGTGCCAGCTCACCCCTACGGACAGGGGCGAACACTGAAGCTTTCTTT.

The chain has TRBV14 and TRBJ2-1; 9 bases are shared with TRBD2. V was clipped by 4 bases and J by 6 bases; unmatched bases: 10. CDR3 size: 16 residues. Germline CDR1 reads SGHDN; CDR2 reads FVKESK. The CDR3 loop is CASSRYLERGANEQFF. The CDR3 DNA is TGTGCCAGCAGCCGATACTTGGAGCGGGGGGCCAATGAGCAGTTCTTC.

This chain connects TRBV19 to TRBJ1-1; perhaps TRBD1 as D (5 bases). This CDR3 region has 15 residues. The V end lost 2 bases, the J end lost 4 bases, and 14 bases lay between the germline ends. Germline values: CDR1 LNHDA, CDR2 SQIVND (reference sequence). CDR3 residues: CASSINQGYVTEAFF. CDR3 in DNA: TGTGCCAGTAGTATAAACCAGGGTTATGTCACTGAAGCTTTCTTT.

This rearrangement joins TRBV28 to TRBJ1-2; a weak D match, TRBD1 (5 bases). There are 12 residues in the CDR3. V lost 10 bases to trimming and J lost 0 bases, with 9 bases between them. CDR1 MDHEN and CDR2 SYDVKM come from the germline V gene. The CDR3 sequence is CATTVTNYGYTF. The CDR3, as DNA: TGTGCCACGACAGTAACTAACTATGGCTACACCTTC.

Written as DNA, the CDR3 is TGTGCCAGCTCACCACCGGGCAGGGGGTCCAATGAGCAGTTCTTC. It encodes CASSPPGRGSNEQFF. This chain links TRBV18 with TRBJ2-1; TRBD1 matches at 7 bases. V shed 0 bases and J 6 bases; nucleotides not matched to a gene: 5. Germline-derived CDR1 and CDR2 are KGHSH and LQKENI. The CDR3 spans 15 residues.